The 23 T cell receptor beta chains below were found in one sample sequenced in a study of beta chain features in type 1 diabetes. Reverse transcription of all isolated RNA meant that expressed TCRB transcripts were sequenced. The table came from immunoSEQ multiplex PCR; TCRdb's copy has only in-frame clones and leaves some out. The table shows approximately 300,000 clones, with 9.5% to 11% occurring only once. Sequences were obtained from naive CD4+ T cells from blood. These receptors came from a woman in her 30s in good health.

This clone was counted many times. The chain has TRBV5-4 and TRBJ2-1; 8 nucleotides agree with TRBD1. CDR3 length: 15 amino acids. Germline loops: CDR1 SGHNT, CDR2 YYREEE (reference sequence). J gave up 2 bases and V 0 bases, and 1 base lay outside the gene matches. As DNA, the CDR3 is TGTGCCAGCAGCTTGGGACAGGGGACCTACAATGAGCAGTTCTTC. It codes for CASSLGQGTYNEQFF. Looking up the rest from reference TRBV5-4 and TRBJ2-1 gives the full variable domain: ETGVTQSPTHLIKTRGQQVTLRCSSQSGHNTVSWYQQALGQGPQFIFQYYREEENGRGNFPPRFSGLQFPNYSSELNVNALELDDSALYLCASSLGQGTYNEQFFGPGTRLTVL.

This clone has more than one count but fewer than ten. V and J are TRBV7-9 and TRBJ2-1, with 7 bases identical to TRBD1. V lost 5 bases and J lost 3; bases outside the gene matches: 7. This CDR3 is 15 amino acids long. CDR1 and CDR2 from the germline V gene are SEHNR and FQNEAQ (reference sequence). As DNA, the CDR3 is TGTGCCAGCAGCGGACAGGCGGGCGTCTACAATGAGCAGTTCTTC. Protein sequence: CASSGQAGVYNEQFF. The variable domain in full, completed from reference TRBV7-9 and TRBJ2-1, reads DTGVSQNPRHKITKRGQNVTFRCDPISEHNRLYWYRQTLGQGPEFLTYFQNEAQLEKSRLLSDRFSAERPKGSFSTLEIQRTEQGDSAMYLCASSGQAGVYNEQFFGPGTRLTVL.

CDR3 bases: TGTGCCAGCAGAGCAGCGAACGACGAGCAGTACTTC. This encodes CASRAANDEQYF. The gene calls are TRBV14 and TRBJ2-7, with D unresolved. Between the trimmed V and J ends, which lost 6 bases and 5 bases, there was a span of 11 bases. The germline CDR1 and CDR2 sequences are SGHDN and FVKESK. The length of the CDR3 is 12 residues.

This clone has only a few counts. The CDR3 here is CASSGASGRGETQYF. In nucleotides, the CDR3 is TGTGCCAGCAGTGGGGCTAGCGGGAGGGGAGAGACCCAGTACTTC. The J gene is TRBJ2-5, the V gene TRBV2; 12 bases fit TRBD2. CDR3 length: 15 amino acids. Germline values: CDR1 SNHLY, CDR2 FYNNEI. The V gene end was trimmed by 4 bases and the J gene end by 4 bases; junction bases not matched to a gene: 4.

V gene TRBV30 combines with J gene TRBJ2-3, with 7 bases that match TRBD1. Germline CDR1 is GTSNPN and CDR2 is SVGIG (reference sequence). CDR3 size: 14 residues. J was trimmed by 6 bases and V by 2 bases; bases with no gene match: 8. The CDR3 loop reads CAWSHRGRRDTQYF. CDR3 bases: TGTGCCTGGAGTCATAGGGGGCGCAGGGATACGCAGTATTTT.

V gene TRBV2 combines with J gene TRBJ2-7; the match to TRBD1 covers 8 bases. The CDR3 is 16 residues long. The V segment lost 7 bases and the J segment 0 bases; nucleotides outside the gene matches: 11. CDR1 and CDR2 (germline): SNHLY, FYNNEI. CDR3 coding DNA: TGTGCCAGCACTCCCAAGGGACAGGACCGCTCCTACGAGCAGTACTTC. Protein sequence: CASTPKGQDRSYEQYF.

The rearrangement links TRBV19 to TRBJ2-3; D is ambiguous. Germline V gene lookup returns CDR1 LNHDA and CDR2 SQIVND (reference sequence). With 2 bases removed from V and 9 bases from J, the gap between germline ends came to 12 bases. The CDR3 runs to 13 residues. DNA for the CDR3: TGTGCCAGTAGTATACAGGTACCGTCGACGCAGTATTTT. This codes for CASSIQVPSTQYF.

This clone was seen a few times. The rearrangement joins TRBV7-2 to TRBJ1-5; D is uncertain. The CDR3 is made up of 13 amino acids. With 2 bases removed from V and 3 bases from J, the gap between germline ends came to 5 bases. Germline CDR1 and CDR2: SGHTA and FQGNSA. The CDR3 DNA is TGTGCCAGCAGCTTACAGTCCAATCAGCCCCAGCATTTT. Its translation is CASSLQSNQPQHF.

This clone has just a few counts. This chain joins TRBV5-8 and TRBJ2-7; 8 bases are a match to TRBD1. CDR1 is SGHTS, CDR2 YDEGEE, per germline. Losses at the gene ends were 4 bases for V and 7 bases for J; bases not matched to a gene: 4. The CDR3 length is 12 residues. In DNA, the CDR3 is TGTGCCAGCAGCCCGGGACAGGTGGAGCAGTACTTC. Protein sequence: CASSPGQVEQYF.

This chain uses TRBV10-3 with TRBJ2-7; no clear D. The V gene lost 4 bases and the J gene lost 2 bases, with 9 bases spanning the gap. Germline V lookup: CDR1 ENHRY, CDR2 SYGVKD. The CDR3 runs to 13 residues. This chain's CDR3 is CAISVAGTYEQYF. The DNA of the CDR3 is TGTGCCATCAGTGTAGCTGGAACCTACGAGCAGTACTTC.

This clone was found a few times. The rearrangement links TRBV19 to TRBJ2-7, with TRBD2 identical over 7 bases. The V gene's germline CDR1 is LNHDA and CDR2 SQIVND (reference sequence). The CDR3 is 14 amino acids. Trimming removed 3 bases from V and 4 bases from J; junction bases left unmatched: 6. For the CDR3, the DNA is TGTGCCAGTAGTATCTTGGCGGGAGATTACGAGCAGTACTTC. Translated: CASSILAGDYEQYF.

V and J are TRBV7-3 and TRBJ2-3; TRBD1 is a possible D gene (6 bases). CDR3 length: 13 residues. The germline gives CDR1 SGHTA, CDR2 FQGTGA. Trimming removed 5 bases from V and 3 bases from J, with 9 bases in between. Here the CDR3 DNA reads TGTGCCAGCAGCGTACAGGGAACAGATACGCAGTATTTT. Translation gives CASSVQGTDTQYF.

This clone was recorded a few times. The V and J genes are TRBV7-2 and TRBJ2-2; 8 nucleotides align to TRBD2. The CDR3 consists of 16 residues. With V trimmed by 4 bases and J by 5 bases, 9 bases remained unmatched. The germline gives CDR1 SGHTA, CDR2 FQGNSA. The CDR3 bases are TGTGCCAGCAGCTCCCCGGCACTAGCGGAAACCGGGGAGCTGTTTTTT. It is translated as CASSSPALAETGELFF. Looking up the rest from reference TRBV7-2 and TRBJ2-2 gives the full variable domain: GAGVSQSPSNKVTEKGKDVELRCDPISGHTALYWYRQSLGQGLEFLIYFQGNSAPDKSGLPSDRFSAERTGGSVSTLTIQRTQQEDSAVYLCASSSPALAETGELFFGEGSRLTVL.

The V call is TRBV19, the J call TRBJ2-7; TRBD1 agrees at 7 bases. Germline CDR1 reads LNHDA; CDR2 reads SQIVND (reference sequence). The CDR3 spans 12 residues. J lost 9 bases, V lost 6 bases, and 8 bases had no gene match. CDR3 DNA sequence: TGTGCCAGTAGCCCACAGGGGTCGGTGCAGTACTTC. This gives the protein CASSPQGSVQYF.

In this sample, this clone turned up a few times. The gene calls are TRBV6-4 and TRBJ1-4, with D possibly being TRBD1 (5 bases). The CDR3 loop spans 15 amino acids. Germline V gene lookup returns CDR1 MRHNA and CDR2 SNTAGT. V was pared by 2 bases and J by 4 bases, with 11 bases between. The CDR3 here is CASSDIDRLNEKLFF. The CDR3, as DNA: TGTGCCAGCAGTGACATCGACAGACTTAATGAAAAACTGTTTTTT.

This clone was seen more than once but under ten times. The chain combines TRBV4-1 with TRBJ2-3; D not certain. The V end was cut by 0 bases, the J end by 0 bases, with 13 bases between. Germline V CDR1 and CDR2: MGHRA, YSYEKL. The CDR3 has 17 amino acids. This CDR3 is CASSQDYLLPSTDTQYF. As DNA, the CDR3 is TGCGCCAGCAGCCAAGATTACTTGCTTCCTAGCACAGATACGCAGTATTTT.

The chain combines TRBV29-1 with TRBJ1-1; tentative D call: TRBD1 (5 bases). Germline V gene data show CDR1 as SQVTM and CDR2 as ANQGSEA. The CDR3 has 13 amino acids. The ends were cut back, 3 bases at V and 4 bases at J, with 12 bases in the middle. The CDR3 coding sequence is TGCAGCGTTGATAGACAGCTGGGCACTGAAGCTTTCTTT. Its protein product is CSVDRQLGTEAFF.

The chain combines TRBV7-2 with TRBJ2-7; 9 positions match TRBD1. Germline values: CDR1 SGHTA, CDR2 FQGNSA. V shed 7 bases and J 4 bases; nucleotides not matched to a gene: 11. CDR3 size: 15 residues. This chain's CDR3 is CASTQNGTGYYEQYF. CDR3 DNA sequence: TGTGCCAGCACCCAAAACGGGACAGGGTATTACGAGCAGTACTTC.

The gene calls are TRBV9 and TRBJ2-4; TRBD2 agrees at 10 bases. This CDR3 has 14 amino acids. Germline CDR1 is SGDLS and CDR2 is YYNGEE. Trimming removed 0 bases from V and 7 bases from J; junction bases left unmatched: 1. CDR3: CASSVELAGNIQYF. Here the CDR3 DNA reads TGTGCCAGCAGCGTAGAACTAGCGGGGAACATTCAGTACTTC.

V is TRBV13 and J is TRBJ2-3; 9 bases map to TRBD2. Trimming removed 1 base from V and 5 bases from J; junction bases left unmatched: 7. Germline CDR1 PRHDT, CDR2 FYEKMQ (reference sequence). The CDR3 totals 16 residues. The CDR3 loop reads CASSLALAGTVDTQYF. CDR3 sequence (DNA): TGTGCCAGCAGCTTAGCCCTAGCGGGGACGGTAGATACGCAGTATTTT.

A few counts support this clone. CDR3 region: CASGPSGAYNEQFF. CDR3 nucleotides: TGTGCCAGCGGACCTAGCGGGGCATACAATGAGCAGTTCTTC. The chain employs TRBV9 and TRBJ2-1; TRBD2 matches 9 bases. The CDR3 spans 14 residues. The V gene's germline CDR1 is SGDLS and CDR2 YYNGEE. Germline trimming cut 7 bases from V and 4 bases from J; bases unmatched to any gene: 6. Combining the CDR3 with reference TRBV9 and TRBJ2-1 gives the whole variable domain DSGVTQTPKHLITATGQRVTLRCSPRSGDLSVYWYQQSLDQGLQFLIQYYNGEERAKGNILERFSAQQFPDLHSELNLSSLELGDSALYFCASGPSGAYNEQFFGPGTRLTVL.

CDR3 sequence: CASSLGDRNQETQYF. CDR3 nucleotide sequence: TGTGCCAGCAGCTTAGGAGACAGGAACCAAGAGACCCAGTACTTC. The V and J genes are TRBV7-2 and TRBJ2-5; tentatively, D is TRBD1 (6 bases). Deletions cut 1 base from V and 0 bases from J, with 9 bases between. In germline, CDR1 is SGHTA, CDR2 FQGNSA. This CDR3 is built from 15 residues.

In this sample, this clone turned up a few times. The chain combines TRBV7-2 with TRBJ1-5; a weak D match, TRBD1 (6 bases). V was trimmed by 5 bases and J by 1 base, leaving 12 bases between them. Germline CDR1 reads SGHTA; CDR2 reads FQGNSA. The CDR3 length is 15 residues. The CDR3 loop reads CASSPGGTSNQPQHF. DNA of the CDR3: TGTGCCAGCAGCCCCGGGGGGACAAGCAATCAGCCCCAGCATTTT.